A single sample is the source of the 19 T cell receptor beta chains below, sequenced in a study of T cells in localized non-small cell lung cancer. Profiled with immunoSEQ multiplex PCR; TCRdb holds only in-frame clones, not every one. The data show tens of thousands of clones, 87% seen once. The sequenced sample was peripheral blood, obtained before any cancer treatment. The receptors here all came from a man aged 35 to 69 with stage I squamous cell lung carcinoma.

In DNA form, the CDR3 reads TGCAGCGTTGCTAAAGGGGGAACAGATACGCAGTATTTT. Encoded protein: CSVAKGGTDTQYF. The V and J genes are TRBV29-1 and TRBJ2-3; TRBD1 might be the D (6 bases). Trimming took 4 bases from V and 3 from J, leaving 11 bases between them. CDR3 length equals 13 residues. Per the germline V gene, CDR1 is SQVTM and CDR2 is ANQGSEA.

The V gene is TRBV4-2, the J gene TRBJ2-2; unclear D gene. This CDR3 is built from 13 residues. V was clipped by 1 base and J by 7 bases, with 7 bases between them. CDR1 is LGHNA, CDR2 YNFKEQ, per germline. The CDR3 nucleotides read TGTGCCAGCAGCCAAGGGTCTAGCGGGGAGCTGTTTTTT. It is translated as CASSQGSSGELFF.

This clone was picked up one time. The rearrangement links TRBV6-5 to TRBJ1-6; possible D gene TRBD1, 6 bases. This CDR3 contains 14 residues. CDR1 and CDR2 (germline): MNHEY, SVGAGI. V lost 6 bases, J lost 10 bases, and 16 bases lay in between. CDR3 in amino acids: CASRRPGGDSPLHF. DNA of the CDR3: TGTGCCAGCAGACGACCCGGGGGCGACTCACCCCTCCACTTT.

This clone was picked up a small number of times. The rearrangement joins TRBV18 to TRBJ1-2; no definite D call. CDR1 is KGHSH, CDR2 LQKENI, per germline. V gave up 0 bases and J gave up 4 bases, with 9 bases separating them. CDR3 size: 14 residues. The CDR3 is CASSPPQDSYGYTF. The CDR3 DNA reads TGTGCCAGCTCACCACCTCAGGATAGCTATGGCTACACCTTC.

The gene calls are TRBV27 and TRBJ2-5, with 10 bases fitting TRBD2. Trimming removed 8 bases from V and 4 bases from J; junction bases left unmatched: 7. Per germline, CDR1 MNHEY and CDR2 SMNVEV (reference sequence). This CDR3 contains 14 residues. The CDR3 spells CASWEAGGPETQYF. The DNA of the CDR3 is TGTGCCAGCTGGGAAGCGGGGGGGCCAGAGACCCAGTACTTC.

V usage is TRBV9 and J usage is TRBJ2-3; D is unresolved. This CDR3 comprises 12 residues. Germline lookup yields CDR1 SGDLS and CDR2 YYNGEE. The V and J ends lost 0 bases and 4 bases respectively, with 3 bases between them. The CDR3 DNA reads TGTGCCAGCAGCGTAGTTTCAGATACGCAGTATTTT. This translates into CASSVVSDTQYF.

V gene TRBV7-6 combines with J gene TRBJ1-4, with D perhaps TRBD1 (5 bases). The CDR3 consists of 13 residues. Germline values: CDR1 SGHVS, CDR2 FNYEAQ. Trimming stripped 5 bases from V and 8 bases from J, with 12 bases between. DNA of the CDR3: TGTGCCAGCAGCCGCGGACAAGACGAAAAACTGTTTTTT. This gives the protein CASSRGQDEKLFF.

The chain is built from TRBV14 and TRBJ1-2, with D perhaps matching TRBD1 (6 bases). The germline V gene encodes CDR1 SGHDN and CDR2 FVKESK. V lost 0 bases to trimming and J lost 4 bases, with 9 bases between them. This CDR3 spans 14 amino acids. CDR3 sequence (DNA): TGTGCCAGCAGCCAAGATAGGACAGCCTATGGCTACACCTTC. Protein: CASSQDRTAYGYTF. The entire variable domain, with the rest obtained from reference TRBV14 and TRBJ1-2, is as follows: EAGVTQFPSHSVIEKGQTVTLRCDPISGHDNLYWYRRVMGKEIKFLLHFVKESKQDESGMPNNRFLAERTGGTYSTLKVQPAELEDSGVYFCASSQDRTAYGYTFGSGTRLTVV.

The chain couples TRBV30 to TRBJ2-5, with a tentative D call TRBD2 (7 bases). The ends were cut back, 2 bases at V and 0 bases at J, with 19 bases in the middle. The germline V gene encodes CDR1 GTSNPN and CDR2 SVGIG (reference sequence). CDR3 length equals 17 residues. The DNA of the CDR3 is TGTGCCTGGAGTCTTCCGCAAGGGGGGGGCCACCAAGAGACCCAGTACTTC. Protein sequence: CAWSLPQGGGHQETQYF.

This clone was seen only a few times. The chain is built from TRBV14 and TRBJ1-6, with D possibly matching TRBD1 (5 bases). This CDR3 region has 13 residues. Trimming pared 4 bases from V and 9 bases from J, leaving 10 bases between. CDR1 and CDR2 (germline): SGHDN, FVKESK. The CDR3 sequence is CASSRGVVSPLHF. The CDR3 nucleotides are TGTGCCAGCAGCCGGGGCGTCGTTTCACCCCTCCACTTT.

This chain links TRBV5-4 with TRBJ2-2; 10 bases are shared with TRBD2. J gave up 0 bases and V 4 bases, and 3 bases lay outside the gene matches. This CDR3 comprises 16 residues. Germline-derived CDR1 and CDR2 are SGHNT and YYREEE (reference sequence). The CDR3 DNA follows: TGTGCCAGCAGCCTTAGCGGGGGGACGAACACCGGGGAGCTGTTTTTT. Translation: CASSLSGGTNTGELFF.

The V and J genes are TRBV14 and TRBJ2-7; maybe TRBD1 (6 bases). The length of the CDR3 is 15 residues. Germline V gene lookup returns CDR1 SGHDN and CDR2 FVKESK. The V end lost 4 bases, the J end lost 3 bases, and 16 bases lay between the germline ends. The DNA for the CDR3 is TGTGCCAGCAGCCCTACACAGGGTTTGAACTACGAGCAGTACTTC. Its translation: CASSPTQGLNYEQYF. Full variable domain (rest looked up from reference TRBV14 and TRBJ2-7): EAGVTQFPSHSVIEKGQTVTLRCDPISGHDNLYWYRRVMGKEIKFLLHFVKESKQDESGMPNNRFLAERTGGTYSTLKVQPAELEDSGVYFCASSPTQGLNYEQYFGPGTRLTVT.

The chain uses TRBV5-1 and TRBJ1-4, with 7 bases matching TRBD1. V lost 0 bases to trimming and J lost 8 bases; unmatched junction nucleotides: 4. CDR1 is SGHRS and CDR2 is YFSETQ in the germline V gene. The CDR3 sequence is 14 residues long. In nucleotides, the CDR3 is TGCGCCAGCAGCTTGGGAGGGGGCGAGGAAAAACTGTTTTTT. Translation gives CASSLGGGEEKLFF.

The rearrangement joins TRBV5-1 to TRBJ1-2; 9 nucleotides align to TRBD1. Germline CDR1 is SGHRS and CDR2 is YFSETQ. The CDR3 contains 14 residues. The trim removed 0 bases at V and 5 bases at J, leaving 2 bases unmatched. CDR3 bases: TGCGCCAGCAGCTTGGACAGGGGGCAGTATGGCTACACCTTC. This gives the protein CASSLDRGQYGYTF.

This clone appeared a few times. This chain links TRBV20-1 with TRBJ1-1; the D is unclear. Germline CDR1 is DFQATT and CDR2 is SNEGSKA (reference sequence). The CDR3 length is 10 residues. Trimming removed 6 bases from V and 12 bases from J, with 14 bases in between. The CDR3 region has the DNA TGCAGTGCCCCGACACTGAGGACTTTCTTT. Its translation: CSAPTLRTFF.

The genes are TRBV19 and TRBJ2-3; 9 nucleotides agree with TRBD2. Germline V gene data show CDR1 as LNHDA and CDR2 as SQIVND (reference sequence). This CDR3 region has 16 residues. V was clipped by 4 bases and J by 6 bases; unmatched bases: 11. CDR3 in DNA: TGTGCCAGTAGTACCCTCCTAGGCGGGGGGGCGGATACGCAGTATTTT. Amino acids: CASSTLLGGGADTQYF.

CDR3 protein: CASSVGAGVEKLFF. The CDR3 DNA sequence: TGTGCCAGCAGCGTAGGGGCAGGGGTCGAAAAACTGTTTTTT. The V and J genes are TRBV9 and TRBJ1-4; perhaps TRBD1 as D (6 bases). The CDR3 sequence is 14 residues long. Trimming stripped 0 bases from V and 8 bases from J, with 11 bases between. Germline values: CDR1 SGDLS, CDR2 YYNGEE.

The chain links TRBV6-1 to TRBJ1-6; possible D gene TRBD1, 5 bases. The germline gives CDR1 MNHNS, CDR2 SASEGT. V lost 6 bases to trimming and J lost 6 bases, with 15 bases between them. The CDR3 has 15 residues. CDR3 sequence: CASRPGPTVNSPLHF. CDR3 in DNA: TGTGCCAGCAGACCAGGGCCGACAGTTAATTCACCCCTCCACTTT.

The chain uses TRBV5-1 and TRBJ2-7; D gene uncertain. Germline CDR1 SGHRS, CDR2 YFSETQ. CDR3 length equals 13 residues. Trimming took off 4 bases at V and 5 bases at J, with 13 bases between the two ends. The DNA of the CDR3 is TGCGCCAGCAGCACCCCGGGTGCGGACGAGCAGTACTTC. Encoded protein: CASSTPGADEQYF.